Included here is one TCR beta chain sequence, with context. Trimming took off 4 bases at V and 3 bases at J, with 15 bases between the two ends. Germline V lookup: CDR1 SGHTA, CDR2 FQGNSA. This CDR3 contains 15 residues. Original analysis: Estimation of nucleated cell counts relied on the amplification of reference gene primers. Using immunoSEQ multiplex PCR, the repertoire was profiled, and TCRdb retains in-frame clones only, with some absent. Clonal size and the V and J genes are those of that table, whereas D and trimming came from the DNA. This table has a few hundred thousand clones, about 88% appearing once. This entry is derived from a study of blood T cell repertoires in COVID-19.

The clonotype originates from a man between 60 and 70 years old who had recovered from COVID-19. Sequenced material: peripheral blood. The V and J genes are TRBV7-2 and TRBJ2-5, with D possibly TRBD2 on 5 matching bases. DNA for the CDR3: TGTGCCAGCAGCTCGAATGGACTGGTTAAAGAGACCCAGTACTTC. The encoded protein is CASSSNGLVKETQYF. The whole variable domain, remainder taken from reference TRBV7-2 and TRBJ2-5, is GAGVSQSPSNKVTEKGKDVELRCDPISGHTALYWYRQSLGQGLEFLIYFQGNSAPDKSGLPSDRFSAERTGGSVSTLTIQRTQQEDSAVYLCASSSNGLVKETQYFGPGTRLLVL.